The next 24 T cell receptor beta chains were all read from a single sample in a study of blood T cells in healthy people across ages. PCR was performed a second time for about 7 to 11 cycles using a sample-barcoded 5' primer and a J-beta primer mix. In TCRdb, the 5' RACE reads were re-called with MiXCR into one record per CDR3 protein. The profile shows approximately 810,000 distinct CDR3 sequences, 25% to 35% of them singletons. Sequencing was performed on blood. The receptors derive from a woman over 75 in good health.

The chain combines TRBV29-1 with TRBJ1-1; the D is unclear. The germline gives CDR1 SQVTM, CDR2 ANQGSEA. The CDR3 contains 13 residues. V was cut by 4 bases and J by 6 bases, with 15 bases left in between. In DNA form, the CDR3 reads TGCAGCGTTGTCGTGCCCCAGAGGGCTGAAGCTTTCTTT. This sequence encodes CSVVVPQRAEAFF.

Only a few counts were recorded for this clonotype. This clone may be a read error of a much larger clone one base away. This chain links TRBV5-1 with TRBJ2-4, with D unclear. In germline, CDR1 is SGHRS, CDR2 YFSETQ. The germline V and J ends were trimmed by 3 bases and 6 bases, with 13 bases remaining between them. This CDR3 comprises 14 residues. The CDR3 sequence is CASSWRGPGNIQYF. The DNA for the CDR3 is TGCGCCAGCAGCTGGCGCGGTCCGGGAAACATTCAGTACTTC.

In the case of this clonotype: The DNA is omitted, as the CDR3 cannot be located on it reliably, and the CDR3 follows TCRdb's listing. The chain has TRBV11-2 and TRBJ2-7; the table's D call TRBD2 went unverified against the DNA. Termini included, the CDR3 measures 23 amino acids. Germline CDR1 is SGHAT and CDR2 is FQNNGV. CDR3 loop: CASSLGGEEGYTFGSGTTYEQYF.

The CDR3 is CASSQPGGNEQYV. The CDR3 DNA follows: TGTGCCAGCAGCCAGCCGGGGGGCAACGAGCAGTACGTC. This rearrangement joins TRBV7-9 to TRBJ2-7; maybe TRBD2 (7 bases). Germline lookup yields CDR1 SEHNR and CDR2 FQNEAQ (reference sequence). The CDR3 loop spans 13 amino acids. V gave up 5 bases and J gave up 5 bases, with 13 bases separating them.

This clonotype was seen at least ten times. In DNA, the CDR3 is TGTGCCAGCAGTTTATCTCCTACAAGCGATGAGCAGTTCTTC. Translated, it gives CASSLSPTSDEQFF. The rearrangement links TRBV12-3 or TRBV12-4 to TRBJ2-1; no definite D call. V lost 2 bases, J lost 8 bases, and 13 bases lay in between. This CDR3 region has 14 residues.

This clonotype has only a few counts. The CDR3 region has the DNA TGCGCCAGCAGCATCGGGACAGGGTGGACCGAGCAGTACTTC. Its protein product is CASSIGTGWTEQYF. This chain links TRBV5-1 with TRBJ2-7, with 9 positions matching TRBD1. CDR3 length equals 14 residues. Germline assignment: CDR1 SGHRS and CDR2 YFSETQ. With V trimmed by 4 bases and J by 6 bases, 8 bases remained unmatched.

Comment on this clonotype: A read error may be the cause here, since a much bigger clone is one base away. The genes are TRBV5-4 and TRBJ1-2; D is perhaps TRBD1 (5 bases). This CDR3 contains 14 residues. The V gene lost 2 bases and the J gene lost 9 bases, with 17 bases spanning the gap. Per the germline V gene, CDR1 is SGHNT and CDR2 is YYREEE (reference sequence). This chain's CDR3 is CASSFRRAGVSYTF. In nucleotides, the CDR3 is TGTGCCAGCAGCTTCCGAAGGGCGGGGGTGAGCTACACCTTC.

V and J are TRBV27 and TRBJ1-5, with a weak D call TRBD1 (6 bases). V dropped 6 bases and J dropped 0 bases, with 15 bases sitting between them. The CDR3 is 16 amino acids. Germline values: CDR1 MNHEY, CDR2 SMNVEV (reference sequence). The CDR3 here is CASRSNRALSNQPQHF. Written as DNA, the CDR3 is TGTGCCAGCAGGTCCAACAGGGCCCTTAGCAATCAGCCCCAGCATTTT.

The chain recombines TRBV6-5 with TRBJ2-3; a weak D match, TRBD2 (5 bases). CDR1 is MNHEY and CDR2 is SVGAGI in the germline V gene. The length of the CDR3 is 11 residues. Between the trimmed V and J ends, which lost 6 bases and 5 bases, there was a span of 6 bases. CDR3 in amino acids: CASRREDTQYF. In DNA form, the CDR3 reads TGTGCCAGCAGGAGGGAAGATACGCAGTATTTT.

In this sample, this clonotype turned up many times. This chain connects TRBV4-1 to TRBJ2-3, with 15 bases that match TRBD2. CDR1 is MGHRA, CDR2 YSYEKL, per germline. The CDR3 is 17 amino acids. J gave up 5 bases and V 4 bases, and 7 bases lay outside the gene matches. CDR3: CASSLWTSGGVVDTQYF. CDR3 bases: TGCGCCAGCAGCCTATGGACTAGCGGGGGGGTGGTAGATACGCAGTATTTT.

This chain uses TRBV6-2 or TRBV6-3 with TRBJ1-1; 10 bases are a match to TRBD1. CDR1 and CDR2 from the germline V gene are MNHEY and SVGEGT. The length of the CDR3 is 15 residues. V trimming: 4 bases; J trimming: 7 bases; junction bases outside the gene matches: 9. The DNA for the CDR3 is TGTGCCAGCAGTTTCTCAAGACAGGGGGCTGTTGAAGCTTTCTTT. Protein product: CASSFSRQGAVEAFF.

The V call is TRBV6-2 or TRBV6-3, the J call TRBJ1-2, with 7 positions matching TRBD1. V lost 2 bases, J lost 6 bases, and 15 bases stayed unmatched. The CDR3 has 17 amino acids. CDR1 is MNHEY, CDR2 SVGEGT, per germline. The CDR3 nucleotides are TGTGCCAGCAGTTACCTGAGGGGGCGAATCCCCACGGATGGCTACACCTTC. This gives the protein CASSYLRGRIPTDGYTF.

This clonotype was counted between two and nine times. V is TRBV4-1 and J is TRBJ2-3, with D maybe TRBD2 (5 bases). The CDR3 runs 16 residues. Trimming left V 0 bases short and J 3 bases short, with 13 bases between. In germline, CDR1 is MGHRA, CDR2 YSYEKL. The CDR3, as DNA: TGCGCCAGCAGCCAAGATAGTCTACGGGATACAGATACGCAGTATTTT. Its protein product is CASSQDSLRDTDTQYF.

This clonotype has more than one count but fewer than ten. The chain uses TRBV28 and TRBJ2-3; possibly TRBD1 for D (5 bases). Germline V gene sequence: CDR1 MDHEN, CDR2 SYDVKM. Trimming removed 7 bases at V and 4 bases at J, with 18 bases between. This CDR3 region has 15 residues. CDR3 coding DNA: TGTGCCAGCAACAGGACCCCCGCGAGTCCAGATACGCAGTATTTT. Protein product: CASNRTPASPDTQYF.

This chain connects TRBV5-1 to TRBJ1-5; possibly TRBD1 for D (5 bases). Trimming pared 4 bases from V and 1 base from J, leaving 12 bases between. Germline V gives CDR1 SGHRS, CDR2 YFSETQ. CDR3 length equals 15 residues. This CDR3 reads CASSPGTTSNQPQHF. CDR3 nucleotides: TGCGCCAGCAGCCCCGGGACTACGAGCAATCAGCCCCAGCATTTT.

This clonotype was seen ten or more times. A clone one base away is much larger, so this may be a read error. The chain employs TRBV30 and TRBJ2-5; 11 bases map to TRBD2. V was pared by 2 bases and J by 11 bases, with 10 bases of the junction left unmatched. From germline, CDR1 is GTSNPN and CDR2 SVGIG (reference sequence). The CDR3 is made up of 14 amino acids. CDR3 loop: CAWSQTSGVGEQYF. The CDR3 coding sequence is TGTGCCTGGAGTCAGACTAGCGGGGTGGGTGAGCAGTACTTC.

There are many counts of this clonotype. The chain is built from TRBV7-9 and TRBJ2-3, with D possibly TRBD2 on 5 matching bases. Germline V lookup: CDR1 SEHNR, CDR2 FQNEAQ (reference sequence). V was trimmed by 6 bases and J by 0 bases, leaving 10 bases between them. This CDR3 region has 14 residues. The chain's CDR3 is CASSPGESTDTQYF. DNA of the CDR3: TGTGCCAGCAGTCCCGGGGAAAGCACAGATACGCAGTATTTT. Full variable domain (remainder filled in from reference TRBV7-9 and TRBJ2-3): DTGVSQNPRHKITKRGQNVTFRCDPISEHNRLYWYRQTLGQGPEFLTYFQNEAQLEKSRLLSDRFSAERPKGSFSTLEIQRTEQGDSAMYLCASSPGESTDTQYFGPGTRLTVL.

V gene TRBV30 combines with J gene TRBJ2-7; D remains ambiguous. Germline CDR1 reads GTSNPN; CDR2 reads SVGIG (reference sequence). There are 14 residues in the CDR3. Deletions cut 3 bases from V and 0 bases from J, with 12 bases between. The CDR3 coding sequence is TGTGCCTGGAGCGTCAAGGGTAGCTCCTACGAGCAGTACTTC. This codes for CAWSVKGSSYEQYF.

As to this clonotype: A much larger clone lies one base from this, so it may be a read error. The chain recombines TRBV20-1 with TRBJ2-1, with 11 bases lining up with TRBD2. The tail of the sequence fits TRBJ2-7 better, so the J call may be wrong. Germline-derived CDR1 and CDR2 are DFQATT and SNEGSKA (reference sequence). The CDR3 contains 17 residues. CDR3 in DNA: TGCAGTGCTAGAGGGTTTAGCGGGGGGGCCACCTACAATGAGCAGTACTTC. This gives the protein CSARGFSGGATYNEQYF.

V and J are TRBV5-1 and TRBJ2-1, with D maybe TRBD2 (5 bases). V dropped 1 base and J dropped 7 bases, with 24 bases sitting between them. The CDR3 runs to 18 residues. Germline V CDR1 and CDR2: SGHRS, YFSETQ. CDR3 sequence: CASSLRTGGGHNLNEQFF. The CDR3 bases are TGCGCCAGCAGCTTGCGCACTGGAGGTGGGCACAACTTGAATGAGCAGTTCTTC.

This chain connects TRBV19 to TRBJ1-2; D unclear. The germline gives CDR1 LNHDA, CDR2 SQIVND (reference sequence). The CDR3 consists of 14 residues. The germline V and J ends were trimmed by 5 bases and 7 bases, with 17 bases remaining between them. The chain's CDR3 is CASSPNTQSSGYTF. The CDR3 DNA reads TGTGCCAGTAGTCCTAACACCCAAAGTAGTGGCTACACCTTC.

Many counts were recorded for this clonotype. The rearrangement uses TRBV18 and TRBJ2-3, with no clear D. This CDR3 is built from 14 residues. The V end lost 6 bases, the J end lost 7 bases, and 17 bases lay between the germline ends. CDR1 KGHSH and CDR2 LQKENI come from the germline V gene. For the CDR3, the DNA is TGTGCCAGCTCTCTTCGGGCGGAAACGTATACGCAGTATTTT. This gives the protein CASSLRAETYTQYF.

This chain uses TRBV5-1 with TRBJ1-6; no definite D call. This CDR3 spans 14 amino acids. Trimming cost V 5 bases and J 7 bases, with 13 bases left between them. Germline V gene sequence: CDR1 SGHRS, CDR2 YFSETQ. The CDR3 spells CASRDPQANSPLHF. The CDR3 DNA follows: TGCGCCAGCAGGGATCCGCAGGCCAATTCACCCCTCCACTTT.

This clonotype was observed a single time. This chain connects TRBV7-2 to TRBJ2-7; D not certain. The CDR3 consists of 13 residues. Looked up from germline, CDR1 is SGHTA and CDR2 is FQGNSA. Trimming stripped 5 bases from V and 0 bases from J, with 8 bases between. The DNA for the CDR3 is TGTGCCAGCAGCGGAGATACCTCCTACGAGCAGTACTTC. Its translation is CASSGDTSYEQYF.